This T cell receptor beta chain came from a study of CD8+ T cells in alopecia areata. Trimming took off 7 bases at V and 5 bases at J, with 14 bases between the two ends. The CDR3 is made up of 13 amino acids. Germline V CDR1 and CDR2: MDHEN, SYDVKM. Comment on this clone: Its antigen is undetermined.

Study conclusions and caveats: Scalp repertoires also include resident alphabeta T cells from normal skin. In patients, TCRs were shared less clearly than in mice, and HLA may possibly be involved.

Extraction of RNA preceded its reverse transcription into cDNA, which served as the sequencing template. TCRdb's copy holds only in-frame clones and misses some; the assay was immunoSEQ multiplex PCR. The sample lists some 150,000 clones; around two thirds were seen once. PBMCs yielded sorted CD4+ and CD8+ T cells. Source material: CD8+ T cells sorted from blood. The chain joins TRBV28 to TRBJ2-5, with D perhaps matching TRBD1 or TRBD2 (6 bases each). The clonotype was recovered from a human donor in good health. This CDR3 is CASTTGRWETQYF. The DNA of the CDR3 is TGTGCCAGCACTACAGGGAGGTGGGAGACCCAGTACTTC.